One sample yielded the 16 T cell receptor beta chains listed below, sequenced in a study of a mutant IDH1 vaccine in newly diagnosed glioma. TCRdb keeps only in-frame clones here, not all; method: immunoSEQ multiplex PCR. This table has 35,000 to 45,000 clones, around 79% appearing once. Stated time point: week 23, last vaccination. The investigators gave 300 ug of mutant IDH1 20-mer peptide in each vaccine dose, together with topical imiquimod. No cognate antigen is known for these TCRs. The sequencing here drew on PBMCs, taken from a glioma patient whose treatment included an IDH1 peptide vaccine. The source of these receptors is a woman between 40 and 55 years old with glioma. Some clones in this sample may be carry-over from other donors' samples.

The chain has TRBV7-3 and TRBJ1-1, with D possibly TRBD1 on 5 matching bases. The V gene's germline CDR1 is SGHTA and CDR2 FQGTGA. The V end was cut by 2 bases, the J end by 7 bases, with 11 bases between. CDR3 length equals 13 residues. The CDR3 spells CASSLSTDSEAFF. Here the CDR3 DNA reads TGTGCCAGCAGCTTATCCACCGACAGTGAAGCTTTCTTT.

This chain links TRBV27 with TRBJ1-2; no clear D. The CDR3 runs to 12 residues. CDR1 and CDR2 from the germline V gene are MNHEY and SMNVEV (reference sequence). Trimming took 9 bases from V and 5 from J, leaving 13 bases between them. The CDR3 DNA sequence: TGTGCCAGTCGCGGCCCGACTTATGGCTACACCTTC. It codes for CASRGPTYGYTF.

The chain carries TRBV11-2 and TRBJ1-5, with D perhaps matching TRBD1 (5 bases). V dropped 3 bases and J dropped 0 bases, with 6 bases sitting between them. The length of the CDR3 is 14 residues. Per the germline V gene, CDR1 is SGHAT and CDR2 is FQNNGV. CDR3 DNA: TGTGCCAGCAGCTTGGGGGGTAGCAATCAGCCCCAGCATTTT. Translating gives CASSLGGSNQPQHF.

The chain employs TRBV7-6 and TRBJ1-5; D uncertain. Per the germline V gene, CDR1 is SGHVS and CDR2 is FNYEAQ. The CDR3 runs 14 residues. V lost 5 bases and J 3 bases, leaving 11 bases between the germline ends. The CDR3 DNA is TGTGCCAGCAGCCTAGGCGGATTCAATCAGCCCCAGCATTTT. Its translation: CASSLGGFNQPQHF.

V usage is TRBV7-2 and J usage is TRBJ1-1, with TRBD1 matching over 7 bases. Germline values: CDR1 SGHTA, CDR2 FQGNSA. The ends lost 1 base at V and 1 base at J; junction bases unmatched: 3. The CDR3 runs 15 residues. In nucleotides, the CDR3 is TGTGCCAGCAGCTTAGGACAGGGCTGGAACACTGAAGCTTTCTTT. Amino acid sequence: CASSLGQGWNTEAFF. The whole variable domain, filled in from reference TRBV7-2 and TRBJ1-1, reads GAGVSQSPSNKVTEKGKDVELRCDPISGHTALYWYRQSLGQGLEFLIYFQGNSAPDKSGLPSDRFSAERTGGSVSTLTIQRTQQEDSAVYLCASSLGQGWNTEAFFGQGTRLTVV.

This clone was found a few times. The chain couples TRBV5-4 to TRBJ1-1, with a possible D match to TRBD1 (6 bases). V lost 4 bases, J lost 2 bases, and 9 bases lay in between. This CDR3 is built from 13 residues. Germline CDR1 is SGHNT and CDR2 is YYREEE (reference sequence). Written as DNA, the CDR3 is TGTGCCAGCAGCAGGGGGGGAAACACTGAAGCTTTCTTT. This encodes CASSRGGNTEAFF.

V and J are TRBV6-5 and TRBJ1-2; the D is unclear. V shed 0 bases and J shed 1 base, with 12 bases lying between them. The germline V gene has CDR1 MNHEY and CDR2 SVGAGI. There are 16 residues in the CDR3. The CDR3 bases are TGTGCCAGCAGTTACTCTATTTCGGGTAATAACTATGGCTACACCTTC. This encodes CASSYSISGNNYGYTF.

CDR3 amino acids: CASSYTASGANVLTF. CDR3 sequence (DNA): TGTGCCAGCAGTTACACAGCCTCTGGGGCCAACGTCCTGACTTTC. This rearrangement joins TRBV6-5 to TRBJ2-6; D is ambiguous. The germline V and J ends were trimmed by 2 bases and 0 bases, with 5 bases remaining between them. The length of the CDR3 is 15 residues. CDR1 MNHEY and CDR2 SVGAGI come from the germline V gene.

V gene TRBV9 combines with J gene TRBJ1-1; D remains ambiguous. This CDR3 spans 13 amino acids. Trimming cost V 6 bases and J 2 bases, with 11 bases left between them. Looked up from germline, CDR1 is SGDLS and CDR2 is YYNGEE. The CDR3 sequence: CASTPTVNTEAFF. In DNA, the CDR3 is TGTGCCAGCACCCCCACAGTTAACACTGAAGCTTTCTTT.

Here the CDR3 DNA reads TGCGCCAGCAGCCAAGCAGGGCCCCTCTATAATTCACCCCTCCACTTT. It codes for CASSQAGPLYNSPLHF. The V and J genes are TRBV4-3 and TRBJ1-6, with D possibly TRBD1 on 5 matching bases. V was trimmed by 1 base and J by 3 bases, leaving 10 bases between them. Germline V CDR1 and CDR2: LGHNA, YSLEER. CDR3 length equals 16 residues.

This chain uses TRBV28 with TRBJ2-6; possible D gene TRBD2, 7 bases. The CDR3 runs to 17 residues. The germline V gene encodes CDR1 MDHEN and CDR2 SYDVKM. V was pared by 5 bases and J by 4 bases, with 18 bases between. The CDR3 DNA reads TGTGCCAGCAGTCCCCCTCGGGGGGCGGACGGGGCCAACGTCCTGACTTTC. This encodes CASSPPRGADGANVLTF.

This chain joins TRBV14 and TRBJ1-1; weak D call: TRBD1 (6 bases). This CDR3 spans 14 amino acids. V was trimmed by 7 bases and J by 4 bases, leaving 16 bases between them. Germline loops: CDR1 SGHDN, CDR2 FVKESK. The CDR3: CASTWGQGSTEAFF. CDR3 DNA: TGTGCCAGCACCTGGGGGCAGGGCAGCACTGAAGCTTTCTTT.

J is TRBJ1-1 and V is TRBV5-1; no clear D gene. Trimming took 0 bases from V and 0 from J, leaving 6 bases between them. The CDR3 loop spans 14 amino acids. Germline lookup yields CDR1 SGHRS and CDR2 YFSETQ. The CDR3: CASSLDRLNTEAFF. The CDR3 DNA sequence: TGCGCCAGCAGCTTGGACCGGTTGAACACTGAAGCTTTCTTT.

CDR3 sequence: CASSDTGGGLNTEAFF. The DNA for the CDR3 is TGTGCCAGCAGCGATACAGGCGGAGGCTTGAACACTGAAGCTTTCTTT. V gene TRBV7-6 combines with J gene TRBJ1-1, with D possibly matching TRBD1 (5 bases). CDR1 and CDR2 (germline): SGHVS, FNYEAQ. Trimming stripped 5 bases from V and 0 bases from J, with 16 bases between. The CDR3 length is 16 residues.

The gene calls are TRBV27 and TRBJ1-1; TRBD1 might be the D (6 bases). V shed 8 bases and J shed 5 bases, with 18 bases lying between them. The CDR3 length is 14 residues. Per the germline V gene, CDR1 is MNHEY and CDR2 is SMNVEV (reference sequence). DNA for the CDR3: TGTGCCAGCGGCCCGGGGGCGCGAGATACTGAAGCTTTCTTT. Encoded protein: CASGPGARDTEAFF.

This chain joins TRBV5-1 and TRBJ2-7; 8 bases are a match to TRBD1. The ends lost 7 bases at V and 3 bases at J; junction bases unmatched: 6. Per germline, CDR1 SGHRS and CDR2 YFSETQ. CDR3 length: 13 residues. DNA for the CDR3: TGCGCCAGCGTCGGACAGGGCCGCTACGAGCAGTACTTC. Translated, it gives CASVGQGRYEQYF. The whole variable domain, remainder taken from reference TRBV5-1 and TRBJ2-7, is KAGVTQTPRYLIKTRGQQVTLSCSPISGHRSVSWYQQTPGQGLQFLFEYFSETQRNKGNFPGRFSGRQFSNSRSEMNVSTLELGDSALYLCASVGQGRYEQYFGPGTRLTVT.